This T cell receptor (beta chain) was sequenced in a study of OX40 agonist ivuxolimab in advanced cancers. Study in general: Patients took ivuxolimab, an agonistic anti-OX40 (CD134) antibody.

Whole-study results and caveats: At 0.1 to 3.0 mg/kg, CD4+ and CD8+ blood T cells expanded clonally by week 6.

Concerning this clone: Its antigen remains unidentified.

Assay: immunoSEQ multiplex PCR; the TCRdb copy retains only in-frame clones and omits some. The sample consists of 130,000 or so clones, about 92% of them appearing once. This CDR3 has 15 amino acids. J lost 2 bases, V lost 4 bases, and 4 bases had no gene match. Germline V CDR1 and CDR2: ENHRY, SYGVKD. Exclusion of a patient followed from autoimmune disease history or systemic immunosuppression. With baseline, cycle 4 day 1, and cycle 7 day 1 as timepoints, blood was sampled. This sequence joins TRBV10-3 and TRBJ2-1; 8 nucleotides line up with TRBD2. Sequences were derived from CD4+ or CD8+ T cells sorted from blood, sampled in a trial of the OX40 agonist ivuxolimab. The clonotype was recovered from an adult with an advanced solid tumor such as melanoma, head and neck, liver or kidney cancer. CDR3 residues: CAISATSGAYNEQFF. The CDR3 DNA reads TGTGCCATCAGTGCTACTAGCGGAGCCTACAATGAGCAGTTCTTC.